This note documents a single TCR beta chain sequence. These data originate in a study of cytomegalovirus exposure and HLA in healthy donors. The germline gives CDR1 SGHNT, CDR2 YENEEA. The V gene lost 2 bases and the J gene lost 10 bases, with 11 bases spanning the gap. The CDR3 contains 12 residues. A multiplex PCR was run with 60 Vbeta primers and 13 Jbeta primers. Repertoires were generated with immunoSEQ multiplex PCR, while TCRdb's copy carries only in-frame clones and drops some. The sample has about 240,000 clones; 82% are singletons. The chain couples TRBV11-3 to TRBJ1-1, with a tentative D call TRBD1 (6 bases). Sequencing was performed on PBMCs. The source of this sequence is a woman in her forties in good health and CMV-seropositive. The CDR3 here is CASSLTGYGAFF. The DNA for the CDR3 is TGTGCCAGCAGCTTAACAGGGTACGGAGCTTTCTTT.